This entry lists 24 T cell receptor beta chains sequenced from one sample in a study of cytotoxic CD8 clonotypes in ibrutinib-treated CLL. Some clones are missing from TCRdb's copy, which holds only in-frame ones; the method was immunoSEQ multiplex PCR. The sample records tens of thousands of clones, nearly 50% being singletons. The source was PBMCs, collected before ibrutinib treatment. All receptors derive from a human donor with chronic lymphocytic leukemia.

This chain joins TRBV12-5 and TRBJ1-1; maybe TRBD1 (5 bases). CDR1 and CDR2 from the germline V gene are LGHNT and FRNRAP. The length of the CDR3 is 12 residues. Between the trimmed V and J ends, which lost 9 bases and 7 bases, there was a span of 15 bases. In DNA, the CDR3 is TGTGCTAGATTTAAGGGGTATATTGAAGCTTTCTTT. Translating it yields CARFKGYIEAFF.

This clone was counted a single time. This chain joins TRBV4-1 and TRBJ2-1; 14 nucleotides line up with TRBD2. V shed 3 bases and J 6 bases; nucleotides not matched to a gene: 4. CDR3 length: 16 amino acids. Germline CDR1 reads MGHRA; CDR2 reads YSYEKL. The CDR3 loop is CASSHRTSGGSNEQFF. The DNA for the CDR3 is TGCGCCAGCAGCCACAGGACTAGCGGGGGGAGCAATGAGCAGTTCTTC.

The chain employs TRBV9 and TRBJ1-4; possible D gene TRBD1, 6 bases. V shed 3 bases and J shed 7 bases, with 13 bases lying between them. Germline V gives CDR1 SGDLS, CDR2 YYNGEE. The CDR3 is made up of 14 amino acids. Here the CDR3 reads CASSDRVGGEKLFF. The CDR3 DNA sequence: TGTGCCAGCAGCGACAGGGTAGGGGGTGAAAAACTGTTTTTT.

The gene calls are TRBV6-1 and TRBJ2-7; 8 positions agree with TRBD2. Germline V gene data show CDR1 as MNHNS and CDR2 as SASEGT. J lost 4 bases, V lost 1 base, and 6 bases had no gene match. The CDR3 covers 15 residues. The CDR3 DNA reads TGTGCCAGCAGTGAAGGGGGACTAGTTCTGTACGAGCAGTACTTC. Its translation is CASSEGGLVLYEQYF.

J is TRBJ2-4 and V is TRBV10-3, with D tentatively TRBD1 or TRBD2 (5 bases each). V lost 10 bases and J 0 bases, leaving 22 bases between the germline ends. From germline, CDR1 is ENHRY and CDR2 SYGVKD. The CDR3 runs 17 residues. CDR3 protein: CASTPRGTTLAKNIQYF. CDR3 nucleotides: TGTGCCAGCACGCCCCGAGGGACCACACTAGCCAAAAACATTCAGTACTTC.

This clone was seen only a few times. The chain joins TRBV2 to TRBJ1-5; D is ambiguous. CDR3 length: 15 amino acids. Trimming left V 7 bases short and J 0 bases short, with 13 bases between. Germline values: CDR1 SNHLY, CDR2 FYNNEI. CDR3 coding DNA: TGTGCCAGCAACCACGGGGTTCATAGCAATCAGCCCCAGCATTTT. Residues: CASNHGVHSNQPQHF.

The J gene is TRBJ2-2, the V gene TRBV9; D is possibly TRBD2 (5 bases). Germline-derived CDR1 and CDR2 are SGDLS and YYNGEE. V was cut by 3 bases and J by 5 bases, with 17 bases left in between. This CDR3 is 16 amino acids long. The CDR3 reads CASSEGLSVFTGELFF. CDR3 in DNA: TGTGCCAGCAGCGAAGGACTGAGCGTTTTTACCGGGGAGCTGTTTTTT. Combining the CDR3 with reference TRBV9 and TRBJ2-2 gives the whole variable domain DSGVTQTPKHLITATGQRVTLRCSPRSGDLSVYWYQQSLDQGLQFLIQYYNGEERAKGNILERFSAQQFPDLHSELNLSSLELGDSALYFCASSEGLSVFTGELFFGEGSRLTVL.

The chain links TRBV19 to TRBJ1-2; D is perhaps TRBD1 (6 bases). The V gene lost 3 bases and the J gene lost 9 bases, with 11 bases spanning the gap. Germline CDR1 is LNHDA and CDR2 is SQIVND (reference sequence). This CDR3 spans 12 amino acids. CDR3 sequence (DNA): TGTGCCAGTAGTATCCTTACAGGGAGCTACACCTTC. Translation: CASSILTGSYTF.

The chain links TRBV9 to TRBJ2-7; D unresolved. CDR1 is SGDLS and CDR2 is YYNGEE in the germline V gene. V gave up 0 bases and J gave up 3 bases, with 16 bases separating them. The CDR3 covers 16 residues. CDR3 sequence (DNA): TGTGCCAGCAGCGTAGGATCGGGCAGCCTAAACTACGAGCAGTACTTC. Its translation: CASSVGSGSLNYEQYF.

The V call is TRBV6-5, the J call TRBJ2-5; D is perhaps TRBD2 (5 bases). This CDR3 spans 14 amino acids. Germline CDR1 MNHEY, CDR2 SVGAGI. Between the trimmed V and J ends, which lost 0 bases and 5 bases, there was a span of 10 bases. The CDR3 DNA reads as TGTGCCAGCAGTTACTCGACGAGGGCGGAGACCCAGTACTTC. It encodes CASSYSTRAETQYF.

This rearrangement joins TRBV5-1 to TRBJ2-7, with D possibly matching TRBD2 (6 bases). CDR3 size: 14 residues. Germline CDR1 SGHRS, CDR2 YFSETQ. The V end was cut by 4 bases, the J end by 2 bases, with 13 bases between. DNA of the CDR3: TGCGCCAGCAGCATAGGCGGGACCCCCTACGAGCAGTACTTC. The encoded protein is CASSIGGTPYEQYF.

The chain recombines TRBV27 with TRBJ1-3, with D maybe TRBD1 (5 bases). The CDR3 totals 15 residues. Deletions cut 2 bases from V and 3 bases from J, with 11 bases between. CDR1 is MNHEY and CDR2 is SMNVEV in the germline V gene (reference sequence). The chain's CDR3 is CASSLRPDSGNTIYF. Written as DNA, the CDR3 is TGTGCCAGCAGTTTACGACCCGACAGTGGAAACACCATATATTTT.

The V call is TRBV5-1, the J call TRBJ2-7; possible D gene TRBD1, 6 bases. The CDR3 is made up of 14 amino acids. V was trimmed by 5 bases and J by 5 bases, leaving 17 bases between them. Looked up from germline, CDR1 is SGHRS and CDR2 is YFSETQ. CDR3 residues: CASRQTGTINEQYF. CDR3 coding DNA: TGCGCCAGCAGACAAACCGGGACAATAAACGAGCAGTACTTC.

This chain links TRBV27 with TRBJ2-6; D unresolved. The germline V gene encodes CDR1 MNHEY and CDR2 SMNVEV (reference sequence). The V end lost 10 bases, the J end lost 0 bases, and 10 bases lay between the germline ends. The CDR3 totals 14 residues. The CDR3 region has the DNA TGTGCCACCTCGGGTCGCTCTGGGGCCAACGTCCTGACTTTC. Translation: CATSGRSGANVLTF.

This chain links TRBV29-1 with TRBJ1-1; TRBD1 matches 10 bases. This CDR3 region has 13 residues. V trimming: 5 bases; J trimming: 8 bases; junction bases outside the gene matches: 8. From germline, CDR1 is SQVTM and CDR2 ANQGSEA. The CDR3 region is CSVQRDRGMEAFF. The DNA for the CDR3 is TGCAGCGTTCAACGGGACAGGGGAATGGAAGCTTTCTTT.

This clone was picked up a small number of times. This sequence joins TRBV30 and TRBJ1-2; 8 bases fit TRBD1. CDR1 and CDR2 from the germline V gene are GTSNPN and SVGIG (reference sequence). This CDR3 region has 14 residues. Losses at the gene ends were 2 bases for V and 1 base for J; bases not matched to a gene: 3. CDR3 in amino acids: CAWSSTGGNYGYTF. The CDR3 coding sequence is TGTGCCTGGAGTAGCACAGGGGGTAACTATGGCTACACCTTC.

A few counts support this clone. V gene TRBV19 combines with J gene TRBJ1-1; D perhaps matches TRBD1 (6 bases). The CDR3 has 15 amino acids. The germline V gene has CDR1 LNHDA and CDR2 SQIVND (reference sequence). V dropped 3 bases and J dropped 5 bases, with 16 bases sitting between them. The CDR3 reads CASSINRVGRTEAFF. DNA of the CDR3: TGTGCCAGTAGTATTAACAGGGTAGGTAGGACTGAAGCTTTCTTT.

The chain combines TRBV6-6 with TRBJ2-5; no reliable D call. The CDR3 extends over 13 amino acids. Trimming shortened V by 5 bases and J by 5 bases, and 12 bases separated the two germline ends. Germline V gene sequence: CDR1 MNHNY, CDR2 SVGAGI (reference sequence). The CDR3, as DNA: TGTGCCAGCAGTCTGGGTTCGGAGGAGACCCAGTACTTC. This translates into CASSLGSEETQYF.

V and J are TRBV6-5 and TRBJ1-2, with a tentative D call TRBD1 (6 bases). Germline V CDR1 and CDR2: MNHEY, SVGAGI. V lost 3 bases, J lost 3 bases, and 11 bases lay in between. The CDR3 has 14 amino acids. CDR3 nucleotide sequence: TGTGCCAGCAGTTATGGGGGGCCGGACTATGGCTACACCTTC. This gives the protein CASSYGGPDYGYTF.

The rearrangement joins TRBV7-3 to TRBJ2-2; D is undetermined. The CDR3 has 13 amino acids. Trimming took 5 bases from V and 7 from J, leaving 11 bases between them. Per the germline V gene, CDR1 is SGHTA and CDR2 is FQGTGA. The CDR3 bases are TGTGCCAGCAGCCTAGTGGGCTACGGGGAGCTGTTTTTT. Protein: CASSLVGYGELFF.

This clone occurred a few times. The chain joins TRBV9 to TRBJ2-7, with TRBD2 matching over 7 bases. The germline V gene has CDR1 SGDLS and CDR2 YYNGEE. The length of the CDR3 is 16 residues. J was trimmed by 3 bases and V by 0 bases; bases with no gene match: 9. CDR3 DNA sequence: TGTGCCAGCAGCGTAGATGCAAGCGGGGAGTTCTACGAGCAGTACTTC. This sequence encodes CASSVDASGEFYEQYF.

V and J are TRBV4-1 and TRBJ2-1; D might be TRBD2 (6 bases). Germline V lookup: CDR1 MGHRA, CDR2 YSYEKL. V shed 1 base and J shed 5 bases, with 9 bases lying between them. This CDR3 comprises 14 residues. This chain's CDR3 is CASSQVTSHNEQFF. The CDR3 DNA reads TGCGCCAGCAGCCAAGTTACTAGCCACAATGAGCAGTTCTTC.

The CDR3 DNA sequence: TGTGCCAGCAGTTTATACCAGCTAGAGACCCAGTACTTC. This gives the protein CASSLYQLETQYF. V and J are TRBV28 and TRBJ2-5; D is unresolved. The CDR3 is 13 amino acids. Trimming took off 1 base at V and 4 bases at J, with 7 bases between the two ends. Germline-derived CDR1 and CDR2 are MDHEN and SYDVKM.

This chain joins TRBV5-1 and TRBJ2-5; D is perhaps TRBD2 (6 bases). V was pared by 4 bases and J by 4 bases, with 17 bases between. Looked up from germline, CDR1 is SGHRS and CDR2 is YFSETQ. The CDR3 has 15 residues. This CDR3 reads CASSLGTSSRETQYF. CDR3 DNA sequence: TGCGCCAGCAGCCTTGGGACTTCAAGTCGAGAGACCCAGTACTTC.